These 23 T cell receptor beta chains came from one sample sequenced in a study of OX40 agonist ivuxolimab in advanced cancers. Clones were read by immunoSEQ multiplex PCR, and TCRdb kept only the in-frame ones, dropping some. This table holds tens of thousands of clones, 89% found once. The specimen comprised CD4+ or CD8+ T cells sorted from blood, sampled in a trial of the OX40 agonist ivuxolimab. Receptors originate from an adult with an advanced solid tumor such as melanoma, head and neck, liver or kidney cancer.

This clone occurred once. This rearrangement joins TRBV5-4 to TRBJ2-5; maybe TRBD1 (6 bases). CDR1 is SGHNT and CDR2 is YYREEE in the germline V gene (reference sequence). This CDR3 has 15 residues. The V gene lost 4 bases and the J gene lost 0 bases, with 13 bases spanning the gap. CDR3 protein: CASSPGGRDQETQYF. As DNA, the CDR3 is TGTGCCAGCAGCCCTGGGGGCAGGGACCAAGAGACCCAGTACTTC. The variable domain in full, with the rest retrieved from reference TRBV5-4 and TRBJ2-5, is ETGVTQSPTHLIKTRGQQVTLRCSSQSGHNTVSWYQQALGQGPQFIFQYYREEENGRGNFPPRFSGLQFPNYSSELNVNALELDDSALYLCASSPGGRDQETQYFGPGTRLLVL.

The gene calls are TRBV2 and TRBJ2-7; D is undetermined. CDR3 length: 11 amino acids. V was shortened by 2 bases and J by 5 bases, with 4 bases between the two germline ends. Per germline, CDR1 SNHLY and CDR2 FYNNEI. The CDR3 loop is CASSERDEQYF. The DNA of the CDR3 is TGTGCCAGCAGTGAAAGGGACGAGCAGTACTTC.

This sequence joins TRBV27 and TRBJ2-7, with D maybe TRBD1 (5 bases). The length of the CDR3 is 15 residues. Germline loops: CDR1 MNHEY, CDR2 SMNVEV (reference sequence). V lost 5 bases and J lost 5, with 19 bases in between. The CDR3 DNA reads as TGTGCCAGCAGTCCACACCACCAGGGCAAAAACGAGCAGTACTTC. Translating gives CASSPHHQGKNEQYF.

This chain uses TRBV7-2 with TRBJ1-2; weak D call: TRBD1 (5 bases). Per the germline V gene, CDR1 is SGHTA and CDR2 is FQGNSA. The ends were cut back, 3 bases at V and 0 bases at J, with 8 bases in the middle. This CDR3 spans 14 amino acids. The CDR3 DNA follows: TGTGCCAGCAGCTTGGCCAGGGCTAACTATGGCTACACCTTC. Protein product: CASSLARANYGYTF.

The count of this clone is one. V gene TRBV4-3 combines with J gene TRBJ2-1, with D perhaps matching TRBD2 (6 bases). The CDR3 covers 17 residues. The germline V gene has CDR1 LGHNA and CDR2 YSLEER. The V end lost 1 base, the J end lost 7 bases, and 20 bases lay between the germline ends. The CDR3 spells CASSQGSGRLVLNEQFF. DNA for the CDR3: TGCGCCAGCAGCCAAGGATCTGGTAGACTAGTATTGAATGAGCAGTTCTTC.

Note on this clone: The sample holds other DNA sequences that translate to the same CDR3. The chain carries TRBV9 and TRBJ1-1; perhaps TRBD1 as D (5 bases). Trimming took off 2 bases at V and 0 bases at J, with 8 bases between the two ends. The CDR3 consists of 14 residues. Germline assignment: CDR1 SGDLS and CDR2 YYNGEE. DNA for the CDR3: TGTGCCAGCAGCGTCGAGGGGATGAACACTGAAGCTTTCTTT. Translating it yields CASSVEGMNTEAFF.

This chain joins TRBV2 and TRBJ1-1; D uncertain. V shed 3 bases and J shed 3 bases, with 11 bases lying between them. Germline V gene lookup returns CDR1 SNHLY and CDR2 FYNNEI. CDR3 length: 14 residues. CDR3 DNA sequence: TGTGCCAGCAGTGACACCTGGCGGGACACTGAAGCTTTCTTT. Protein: CASSDTWRDTEAFF.

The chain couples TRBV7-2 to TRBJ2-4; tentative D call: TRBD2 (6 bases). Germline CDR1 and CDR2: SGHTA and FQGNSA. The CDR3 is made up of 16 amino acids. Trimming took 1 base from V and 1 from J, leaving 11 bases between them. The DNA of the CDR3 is TGTGCCAGCAGCTTAGATGGTGGGAGGGCCAAAAACATTCAGTACTTC. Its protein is CASSLDGGRAKNIQYF.

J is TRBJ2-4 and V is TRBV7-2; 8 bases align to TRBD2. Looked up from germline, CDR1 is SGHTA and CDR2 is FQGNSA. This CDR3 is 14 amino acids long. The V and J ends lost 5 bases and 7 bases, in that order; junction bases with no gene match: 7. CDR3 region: CASSLTGGLNIQYF. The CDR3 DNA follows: TGTGCCAGCAGCCTCACGGGGGGGCTGAACATTCAGTACTTC. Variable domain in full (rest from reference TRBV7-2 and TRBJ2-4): GAGVSQSPSNKVTEKGKDVELRCDPISGHTALYWYRQSLGQGLEFLIYFQGNSAPDKSGLPSDRFSAERTGGSVSTLTIQRTQQEDSAVYLCASSLTGGLNIQYFGAGTRLSVL.

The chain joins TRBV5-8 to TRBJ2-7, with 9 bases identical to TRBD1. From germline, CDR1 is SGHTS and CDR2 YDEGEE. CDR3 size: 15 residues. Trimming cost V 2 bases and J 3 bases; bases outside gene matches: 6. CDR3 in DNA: TGTGCCAGCAGCTTAGCCGGGACAGGGTACTACGAGCAGTACTTC. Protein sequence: CASSLAGTGYYEQYF.

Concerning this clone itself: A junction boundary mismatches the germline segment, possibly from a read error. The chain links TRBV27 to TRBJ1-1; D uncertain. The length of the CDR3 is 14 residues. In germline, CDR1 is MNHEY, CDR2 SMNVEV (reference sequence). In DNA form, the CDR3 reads TGTGCCAGCAGGTTATGGGGTATGAACACTGAAGCTTTCTTT. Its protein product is CASRLWGMNTEAFF.

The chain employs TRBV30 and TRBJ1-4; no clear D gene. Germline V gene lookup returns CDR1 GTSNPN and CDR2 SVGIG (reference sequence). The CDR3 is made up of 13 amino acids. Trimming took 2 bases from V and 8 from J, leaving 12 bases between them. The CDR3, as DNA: TGTGCCTGGAGTCCGAATTACCGAGAAAAACTGTTTTTT. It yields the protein CAWSPNYREKLFF.

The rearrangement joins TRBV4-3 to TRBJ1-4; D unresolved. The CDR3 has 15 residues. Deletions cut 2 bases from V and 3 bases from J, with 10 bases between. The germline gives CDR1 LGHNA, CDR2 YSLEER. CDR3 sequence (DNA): TGCGCCAGCAGCCAATATATGCGGGCTAATGAAAAACTGTTTTTT. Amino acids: CASSQYMRANEKLFF.

The CDR3 sequence is CASSLSSLGAGGPDEQFF. As DNA, the CDR3 is TGTGCCAGCAGCTTAAGCTCTCTTGGAGCGGGGGGGCCGGATGAGCAGTTCTTC. The chain combines TRBV7-3 with TRBJ2-1, with 10 bases that match TRBD2. The CDR3 is 18 residues long. Trimming cost V 1 base and J 8 bases; bases outside gene matches: 14. Per the germline V gene, CDR1 is SGHTA and CDR2 is FQGTGA.

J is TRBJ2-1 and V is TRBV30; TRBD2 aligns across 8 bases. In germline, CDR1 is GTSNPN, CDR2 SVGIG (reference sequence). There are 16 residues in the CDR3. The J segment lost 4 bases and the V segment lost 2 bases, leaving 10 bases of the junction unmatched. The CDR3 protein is CAWSPPIAGKYNEQFF. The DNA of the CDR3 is TGTGCCTGGAGTCCTCCGATAGCGGGAAAATACAATGAGCAGTTCTTC. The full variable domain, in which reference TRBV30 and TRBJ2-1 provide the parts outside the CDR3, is SQTIHQWPATLVQPVGSPLSLECTVEGTSNPNLYWYRQAAGRGLQLLFYSVGIGQISSEVPQNLSASRPQDRQFILSSKKLLLSDSGFYLCAWSPPIAGKYNEQFFGPGTRLTVL.

The CDR3 DNA reads TGTGCCACCCTTAAAAGGGCCACTGAAGCTTTCTTT. Its translation: CATLKRATEAFF. The chain recombines TRBV6-1 with TRBJ1-1; D remains unclear. From germline, CDR1 is MNHNS and CDR2 SASEGT. The V end was cut by 10 bases, the J end by 4 bases, with 13 bases between. The length of the CDR3 is 12 residues.

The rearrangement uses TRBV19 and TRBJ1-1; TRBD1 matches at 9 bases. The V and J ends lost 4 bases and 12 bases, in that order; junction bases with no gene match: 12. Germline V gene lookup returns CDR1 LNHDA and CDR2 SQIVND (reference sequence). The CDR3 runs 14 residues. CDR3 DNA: TGTGCCAGTAGTACAACTGGACAGGGGAATCCGCCTTTCTTT. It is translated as CASSTTGQGNPPFF.

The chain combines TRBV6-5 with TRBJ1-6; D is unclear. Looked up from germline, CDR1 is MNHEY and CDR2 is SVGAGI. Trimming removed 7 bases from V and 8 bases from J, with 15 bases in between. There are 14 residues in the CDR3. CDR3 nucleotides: TGTGCCAGCACCCGTGCAGGAATGGATTCACCCCTCCACTTT. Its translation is CASTRAGMDSPLHF.

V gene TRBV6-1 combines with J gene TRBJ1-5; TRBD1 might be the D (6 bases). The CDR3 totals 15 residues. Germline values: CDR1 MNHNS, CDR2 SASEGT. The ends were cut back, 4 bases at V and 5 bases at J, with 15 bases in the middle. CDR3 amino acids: CASSGGTKGDQPQHF. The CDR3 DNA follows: TGTGCCAGCAGTGGAGGGACTAAGGGGGATCAGCCCCAGCATTTT.

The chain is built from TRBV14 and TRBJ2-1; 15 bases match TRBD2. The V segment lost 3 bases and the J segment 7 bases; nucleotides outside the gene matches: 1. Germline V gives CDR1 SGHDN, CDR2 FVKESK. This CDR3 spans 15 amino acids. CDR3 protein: CASSHGTSGRNEQFF. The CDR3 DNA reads TGTGCCAGCAGCCACGGGACTAGCGGGAGGAATGAGCAGTTCTTC.

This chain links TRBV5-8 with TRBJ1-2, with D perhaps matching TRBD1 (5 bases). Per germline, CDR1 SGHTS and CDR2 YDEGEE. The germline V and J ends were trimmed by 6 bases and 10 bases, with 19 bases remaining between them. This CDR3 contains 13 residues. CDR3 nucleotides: TGTGCCAGCATCTACCGGGACCAAACCTACTACACCTTC. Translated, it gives CASIYRDQTYYTF. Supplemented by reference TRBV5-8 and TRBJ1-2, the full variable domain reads EAGVTQSPTHLIKTRGQQATLRCSPISGHTSVYWYQQALGLGLQFLLWYDEGEERNRGNFPPRFSGRQFPNYSSELNVNALELEDSALYLCASIYRDQTYYTFGSGTRLTVV.

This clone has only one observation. CDR3 region: CASSPGRSEKLFF. The CDR3 coding sequence is TGCGCCAGCAGCCCCGGACGGTCTGAAAAACTGTTTTTT. The rearrangement uses TRBV4-3 and TRBJ1-4; D not resolved. The ends were cut back, 4 bases at V and 7 bases at J, with 10 bases in the middle. This CDR3 is built from 13 residues. Per the germline V gene, CDR1 is LGHNA and CDR2 is YSLEER.

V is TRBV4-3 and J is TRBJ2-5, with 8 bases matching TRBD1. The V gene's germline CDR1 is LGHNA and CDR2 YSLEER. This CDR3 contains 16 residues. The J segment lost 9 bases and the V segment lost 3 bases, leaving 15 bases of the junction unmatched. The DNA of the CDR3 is TGCGCCAGCAGCCAGAGGACAGGGACGGGGATTGGGGCCCAGTACTTC. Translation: CASSQRTGTGIGAQYF.